This is a list of T cell receptor beta chains from one sample in a study of blood T cell repertoires in COVID-19. Clones were sequenced by immunoSEQ multiplex PCR, and TCRdb holds only the in-frame ones, with some missing. Found here are over 75,000 clones, 70% to 90% of them singletons; the top ten hold approximately 10%. Sequenced input: peripheral blood. The receptor source for this set is a human donor in a cohort sampled during active COVID-19. Both conserved end residues are part of each CDR3. D genes are given only for firm matches. The listing skips clone size in some rows; elsewhere it reads once, few, many or a size class.

TRBD2,TRBJ2-7,TRBV6-5,-,CASTRTSGSYEQYF,TGTGCCAGCACTCGGACTAGCGGGAGCTACGAGCAGTACTTC
TRBD1,TRBJ1-4,TRBV7-6,-,CASSLEGAGGFAKLFF,TGTGCCAGCAGCTTAGAGGGAGCAGGGGGCTTCGCAAAACTGTTTTTT
TRBD1,TRBJ1-6,TRBV30,-,CAWSRTGGGPLHF,TGTGCCTGGAGTAGGACAGGAGGAGGACCCCTCCACTTT
-,TRBJ1-5,TRBV30,few,CAWSERADQPQHF,TGTGCCTGGAGTGAGAGGGCAGATCAGCCCCAGCATTTT
TRBD1,TRBJ1-1,TRBV7-3,-,CASSLAHSGGGTEAFF,TGTGCCAGCAGCTTAGCCCATTCAGGGGGCGGGACTGAAGCTTTCTTT
TRBD1,TRBJ2-4,TRBV5-5,-,CASSYFDRGENIQYF,TGTGCCAGCAGCTATTTTGACAGGGGAGAGAACATTCAGTACTTC
-,TRBJ2-4,TRBV19,-,CASSIDGGAGLAKNIQYF,TGTGCCAGTAGTATAGATGGGGGCGCGGGTCTAGCCAAAAACATTCAGTACTTC
-,TRBJ2-7,TRBV10-3,-,CAISEDSLLSSYEQYF,TGTGCCATCAGTGAAGACAGCCTATTGAGCTCCTACGAGCAGTACTTC
TRBD1,TRBJ1-4,TRBV28,-,CASRSSGQVNEKLFF,TGTGCCAGCAGGAGTTCAGGACAGGTTAATGAAAAACTGTTTTTT
-,TRBJ1-4,TRBV7-2,-,CASSLVGEGEKLFF,TGTGCCAGCAGCTTAGTGGGGGAGGGAGAAAAACTGTTTTTT
-,TRBJ1-2,TRBV2,few,CASSERGFYGYTF,TGTGCCAGCAGTGAGCGGGGGTTCTATGGCTACACCTTC
-,TRBJ1-1,TRBV7-9,few,CASRSGTTNTEAFF,TGTGCCAGCAGATCCGGGACAACTAACACTGAAGCTTTCTTT
TRBD1,TRBJ2-2,TRBV5-5,-,CASSLMQGETGELFF,TGTGCCAGCAGCTTGATGCAGGGGGAGACCGGGGAGCTGTTTTTT
-,TRBJ1-2,TRBV9,-,CASSRQENYGYTF,TGTGCCAGCAGCCGACAGGAAAACTATGGCTACACCTTC
TRBD2,TRBJ2-5,TRBV9,-,CASSVDDGSSGQETQYF,TGTGCCAGCAGCGTAGACGACGGGTCTAGCGGACAAGAGACCCAGTACTTC
TRBD2,TRBJ2-7,TRBV5-1,once,CASSTTGTSLREQYF,TGCGCCAGCAGCACTACCGGGACTAGCTTGCGCGAGCAGTACTTC
TRBD2,TRBJ2-3,TRBV2,-,CASNPLAGETDTQYF,TGTGCCAGCAATCCACTAGCGGGGGAAACAGATACGCAGTATTTT
TRBD1,TRBJ1-1,TRBV5-4,-,CASSLGQGWSGGVGNTEAFF,TGTGCCAGCAGCTTGGGGCAGGGGTGGTCAGGGGGTGTCGGGAACACTGAAGCTTTCTTT